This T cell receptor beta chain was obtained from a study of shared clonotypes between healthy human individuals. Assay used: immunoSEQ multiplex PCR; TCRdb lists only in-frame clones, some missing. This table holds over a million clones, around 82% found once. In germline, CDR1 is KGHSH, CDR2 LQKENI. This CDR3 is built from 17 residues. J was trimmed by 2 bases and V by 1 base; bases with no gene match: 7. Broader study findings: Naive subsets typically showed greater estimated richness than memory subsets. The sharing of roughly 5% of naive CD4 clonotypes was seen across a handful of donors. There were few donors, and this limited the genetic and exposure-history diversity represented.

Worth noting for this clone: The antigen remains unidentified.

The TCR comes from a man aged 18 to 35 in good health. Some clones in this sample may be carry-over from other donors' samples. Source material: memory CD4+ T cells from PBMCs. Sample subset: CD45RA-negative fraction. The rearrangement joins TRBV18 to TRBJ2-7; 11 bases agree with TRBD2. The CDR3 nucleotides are TGTGCCAGCTCACCACGATCGGGACTAGCGGCTACCTACGAGCAGTACTTC. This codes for CASSPRSGLAATYEQYF.